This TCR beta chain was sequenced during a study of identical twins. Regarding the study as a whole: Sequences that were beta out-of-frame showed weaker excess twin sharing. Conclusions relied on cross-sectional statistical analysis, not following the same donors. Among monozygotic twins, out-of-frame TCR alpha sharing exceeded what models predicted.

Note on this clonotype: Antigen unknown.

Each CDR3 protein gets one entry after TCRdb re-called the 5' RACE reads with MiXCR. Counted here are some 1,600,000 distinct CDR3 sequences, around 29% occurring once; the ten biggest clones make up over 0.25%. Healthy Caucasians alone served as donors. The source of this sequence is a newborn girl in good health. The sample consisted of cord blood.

CDR3 bases: TGCAGTGCTACAAGCGGGAGGGCCCTCGGTGAGCAGTTCTTC. Translating it yields CSATSGRALGEQFF. This chain uses TRBV20-1 with TRBJ2-1; TRBD2 matches 10 bases. Trimming took 4 bases from V and 9 from J; bases not matched to a gene: 9. The CDR3 runs 14 residues. Germline V CDR1 and CDR2: DFQATT, SNEGSKA (reference sequence).